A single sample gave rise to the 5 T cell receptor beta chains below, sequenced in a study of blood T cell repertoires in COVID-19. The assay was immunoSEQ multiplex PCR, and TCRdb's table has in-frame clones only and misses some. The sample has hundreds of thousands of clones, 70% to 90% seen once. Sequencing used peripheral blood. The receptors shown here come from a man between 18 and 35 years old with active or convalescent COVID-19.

This CDR3 is CASTGQGWPWGQFF. Written as DNA, the CDR3 is TGTGCCAGCACCGGGCAGGGGTGGCCTTGGGGGCAGTTCTTC. The V call is TRBV28, the J call TRBJ2-1, with D maybe TRBD1 (6 bases). Trimming left V 7 bases short and J 12 bases short, with 22 bases between. The CDR3 loop spans 14 amino acids. Germline CDR1 reads MDHEN; CDR2 reads SYDVKM.

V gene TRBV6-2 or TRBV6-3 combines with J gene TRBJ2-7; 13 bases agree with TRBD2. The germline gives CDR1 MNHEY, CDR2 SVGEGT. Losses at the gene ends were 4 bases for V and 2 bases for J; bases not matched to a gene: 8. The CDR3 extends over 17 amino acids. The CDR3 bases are TGTGCCAGCAGTTCTCGACTAGCGGGGGGTGTTGCCTACGAGCAGTACTTC. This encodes CASSSRLAGGVAYEQYF.

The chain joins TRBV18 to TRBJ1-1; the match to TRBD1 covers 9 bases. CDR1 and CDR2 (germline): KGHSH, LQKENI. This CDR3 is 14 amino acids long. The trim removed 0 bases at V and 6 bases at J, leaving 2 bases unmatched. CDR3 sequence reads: CASSPPGQGAEAFF. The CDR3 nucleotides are TGTGCCAGCTCACCACCGGGACAGGGTGCTGAAGCTTTCTTT.

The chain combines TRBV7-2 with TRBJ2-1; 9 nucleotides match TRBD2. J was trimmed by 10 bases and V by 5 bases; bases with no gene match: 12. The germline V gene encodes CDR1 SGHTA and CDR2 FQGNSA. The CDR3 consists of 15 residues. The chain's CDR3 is CASSPSSGGIGEQFF. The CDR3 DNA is TGTGCCAGCAGCCCATCGAGCGGGGGGATCGGGGAGCAGTTCTTC.

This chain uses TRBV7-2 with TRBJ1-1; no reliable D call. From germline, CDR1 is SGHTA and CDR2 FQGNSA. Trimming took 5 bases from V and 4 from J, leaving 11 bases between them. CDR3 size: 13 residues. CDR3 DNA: TGTGCCAGCAGCCAACATCAGTCCACTGAAGCTTTCTTT. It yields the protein CASSQHQSTEAFF.